The 24 T cell receptor beta chains listed next were all sequenced from one sample in a study of shared clonotypes between healthy human individuals. Sequencing was performed with immunoSEQ multiplex PCR; in TCRdb, only in-frame clones are kept and a portion is missing. Altogether 2.5 million or so clones are present, around 94% being singletons, with the ten largest covering around 0.15%. The specimen was naive CD4+ T cells sorted from blood. The subset denotes: CD45RA+ positively selected. These receptors came from a man between 18 and 35 years old in good health.

CDR3 residues: CASNPAEAFF. CDR3 sequence (DNA): TGTGCCAGCAACCCGGCTGAAGCTTTCTTT. This chain uses TRBV2 with TRBJ1-1; D gene ambiguous. Trimming stripped 7 bases from V and 6 bases from J, with 6 bases between. Germline-derived CDR1 and CDR2 are SNHLY and FYNNEI. The CDR3 covers 10 residues.

V gene TRBV4-3 combines with J gene TRBJ1-6, with TRBD1 matching over 8 bases. V was pared by 0 bases and J by 13 bases, with 8 bases of the junction left unmatched. There are 15 residues in the CDR3. Germline CDR1 is LGHNA and CDR2 is YSLEER. CDR3 nucleotide sequence: TGCGCCAGCAGCCAAGAAGGACAGGGTCCGGGCCCCCTCCACTTT. It encodes CASSQEGQGPGPLHF.

This chain connects TRBV6-1 to TRBJ2-7, with D perhaps matching TRBD1 (5 bases). Germline-derived CDR1 and CDR2 are MNHNS and SASEGT. Trimming cost V 1 base and J 2 bases, with 9 bases left between them. This CDR3 has 14 residues. The CDR3 sequence: CASSEVQGPYEQYF. As DNA, the CDR3 is TGTGCCAGCAGTGAAGTGCAGGGCCCCTACGAGCAGTACTTC.

This clone is a singleton in its sample. This chain joins TRBV9 and TRBJ1-3; D not certain. Germline CDR1 and CDR2: SGDLS and YYNGEE. With 4 bases removed from V and 3 bases from J, the gap between germline ends came to 2 bases. The length of the CDR3 is 11 residues. The CDR3 DNA follows: TGTGCCAGCAGCATTGGAAACACCATATATTTT. This encodes CASSIGNTIYF.

V is TRBV4-3 and J is TRBJ1-1; D possibly corresponds to TRBD1 (5 bases). There are 13 residues in the CDR3. The V gene lost 8 bases and the J gene lost 0 bases, with 10 bases spanning the gap. The germline gives CDR1 LGHNA, CDR2 YSLEER. CDR3 loop: CASGRDMNTEAFF. CDR3 in DNA: TGCGCCAGCGGCAGGGATATGAACACTGAAGCTTTCTTT.

The V gene is TRBV9, the J gene TRBJ1-2; D unclear. The CDR3 extends over 15 amino acids. V was clipped by 0 bases and J by 2 bases, with 11 bases between them. CDR1 and CDR2 from the germline V gene are SGDLS and YYNGEE. The CDR3 DNA follows: TGTGCCAGCAGCGTAGTTTCAGAAACCAACTATGGCTACACCTTC. Protein: CASSVVSETNYGYTF.

The chain recombines TRBV27 with TRBJ2-2, with D perhaps assigned TRBD1 or TRBD2 (7 bases each). This CDR3 is 16 amino acids long. Per germline, CDR1 MNHEY and CDR2 SMNVEV (reference sequence). Trimming cost V 5 bases and J 0 bases, with 13 bases left between them. CDR3 nucleotides: TGTGCCAGCAGTCCCAGGGGGACTACGAACACCGGGGAGCTGTTTTTT. Its protein is CASSPRGTTNTGELFF.

This clone was seen a handful of times. The chain links TRBV13 to TRBJ1-1; D not resolved. Per the germline V gene, CDR1 is PRHDT and CDR2 is FYEKMQ (reference sequence). This CDR3 is 14 amino acids long. V lost 1 base, J lost 1 base, and 7 bases lay in between. The CDR3 loop reads CASSLEHKNTEAFF. CDR3 coding DNA: TGTGCCAGCAGCTTAGAACACAAGAACACTGAAGCTTTCTTT.

This chain joins TRBV6-5 and TRBJ1-2; no firm D call. The V end lost 6 bases, the J end lost 2 bases, and 10 bases lay between the germline ends. Germline V gene data show CDR1 as MNHEY and CDR2 as SVGAGI. The CDR3 sequence is 13 residues long. The CDR3 here is CASSGGLNYGYTF. The CDR3, as DNA: TGTGCCAGCAGCGGAGGGCTGAACTATGGCTACACCTTC.

About this clone: Other DNA sequences in the same sample also yield this CDR3. The chain uses TRBV5-1 and TRBJ2-2, with D hard to call. There are 13 residues in the CDR3. Germline-derived CDR1 and CDR2 are SGHRS and YFSETQ. V gave up 1 base and J gave up 5 bases, with 6 bases separating them. CDR3 coding DNA: TGCGCCAGCAGCTTGTCCGATACCGGGGAGCTGTTTTTT. Its protein product is CASSLSDTGELFF.

The rearrangement uses TRBV4-1 and TRBJ2-5, with D possibly being TRBD1 (6 bases). The CDR3 is 16 amino acids. Trimming cost V 1 base and J 1 base, with 13 bases left between them. Per the germline V gene, CDR1 is MGHRA and CDR2 is YSYEKL. CDR3 sequence: CASSQGEGGGQETQYF. For the CDR3, the DNA is TGCGCCAGCAGCCAAGGGGAAGGGGGTGGCCAAGAGACCCAGTACTTC.

This clone was recorded a few times. The same CDR3 also results from other DNA sequences found in this sample. The CDR3 bases are TGCAGCGTTGGCGGGGTAGGTGGAGATACGCAGTATTTT. It is translated as CSVGGVGGDTQYF. The gene calls are TRBV29-1 and TRBJ2-3, with D tentatively TRBD2 (6 bases). The germline CDR1 and CDR2 sequences are SQVTM and ANQGSEA. This CDR3 region has 13 residues. Trimming took 4 bases from V and 5 from J, leaving 13 bases between them.

The sample holds one count of this clone. The chain recombines TRBV7-2 with TRBJ2-3; D gene unclear. The CDR3 contains 15 residues. The germline V and J ends were trimmed by 6 bases and 0 bases, with 13 bases remaining between them. Germline assignment: CDR1 SGHTA and CDR2 FQGNSA. The CDR3 reads CASSKRRSSTDTQYF. The CDR3 nucleotides are TGTGCCAGCAGTAAACGCAGGTCTAGCACAGATACGCAGTATTTT. The variable domain in full, with the rest retrieved from reference TRBV7-2 and TRBJ2-3, is GAGVSQSPSNKVTEKGKDVELRCDPISGHTALYWYRQSLGQGLEFLIYFQGNSAPDKSGLPSDRFSAERTGGSVSTLTIQRTQQEDSAVYLCASSKRRSSTDTQYFGPGTRLTVL.

The rearrangement links TRBV27 to TRBJ1-2; the D gene is possibly TRBD1 (5 bases). The ends were cut back, 2 bases at V and 6 bases at J, with 13 bases in the middle. Germline V lookup: CDR1 MNHEY, CDR2 SMNVEV (reference sequence). The CDR3 is 14 amino acids. The CDR3 bases are TGTGCCAGCAGTTTAAACAGGCTCGTGGATGGCTACACCTTC. Amino acids: CASSLNRLVDGYTF.

This chain connects TRBV6-1 to TRBJ2-7; 8 bases are a match to TRBD1. CDR3 length equals 14 residues. The germline gives CDR1 MNHNS, CDR2 SASEGT. With V trimmed by 5 bases and J by 0 bases, 3 bases remained unmatched. CDR3: CASSKTGDSYEQYF. CDR3 sequence (DNA): TGTGCCAGCAGTAAGACAGGGGACTCCTACGAGCAGTACTTC.

The V and J genes are TRBV19 and TRBJ2-1; TRBD2 aligns across 10 bases. V dropped 3 bases and J dropped 7; count of bases not matched to a gene: 6. Germline CDR1 LNHDA, CDR2 SQIVND (reference sequence). This CDR3 has 15 residues. The CDR3 here is CASSILAGEINEQFF. The CDR3, as DNA: TGTGCCAGTAGTATCCTAGCGGGAGAGATTAATGAGCAGTTCTTC.

The sample holds a few counts of this clone. The V and J genes are TRBV19 and TRBJ1-2, with 9 bases aligning to TRBD1. The CDR3 runs to 15 residues. Germline assignment: CDR1 LNHDA and CDR2 SQIVND (reference sequence). The trim removed 6 bases at V and 4 bases at J, leaving 9 bases unmatched. CDR3 loop: CASRTDRGQVYGYTF. The DNA of the CDR3 is TGTGCCAGTAGGACGGACAGGGGACAGGTCTATGGCTACACCTTC.

The chain carries TRBV5-4 and TRBJ2-6, with D perhaps matching TRBD1 (6 bases). The V end lost 2 bases, the J end lost 3 bases, and 15 bases lay between the germline ends. This CDR3 region has 17 residues. Germline V gene data show CDR1 as SGHNT and CDR2 as YYREEE (reference sequence). As DNA, the CDR3 is TGTGCCAGCAGCTTTGGCAGGGGTGGGTTTGGGGCCAACGTCCTGACTTTC. It codes for CASSFGRGGFGANVLTF. Supplemented by reference TRBV5-4 and TRBJ2-6, the full variable domain reads ETGVTQSPTHLIKTRGQQVTLRCSSQSGHNTVSWYQQALGQGPQFIFQYYREEENGRGNFPPRFSGLQFPNYSSELNVNALELDDSALYLCASSFGRGGFGANVLTFGAGSRLTVL.

The V and J genes are TRBV6-6 and TRBJ2-5; 9 bases are shared with TRBD1. Germline V CDR1 and CDR2: MNHNY, SVGAGI (reference sequence). The CDR3 loop spans 14 amino acids. V was clipped by 8 bases and J by 4 bases; unmatched bases: 8. CDR3 sequence: CASHDRGRGETQYF. DNA of the CDR3: TGTGCCAGCCATGACAGGGGGAGAGGAGAGACCCAGTACTTC.

This rearrangement joins TRBV30 to TRBJ1-4; possibly TRBD1 for D (6 bases). The CDR3 totals 14 residues. With 2 bases removed from V and 7 bases from J, the gap between germline ends came to 14 bases. Germline values: CDR1 GTSNPN, CDR2 SVGIG (reference sequence). The CDR3 here is CAWSLGGLGEKLFF. The DNA of the CDR3 is TGTGCCTGGAGTCTAGGGGGTTTAGGTGAAAAACTGTTTTTT.

In the case of this clone: One end of the junction varies from germline; a read error may be responsible. V is TRBV25-1 and J is TRBJ1-1; no firm D call. Looked up from germline, CDR1 is MGHDK and CDR2 is SYGVNS. The CDR3 covers 14 residues. CDR3 protein: CVSSGVRENTEAFF. The CDR3 nucleotides are TGTGTCAGCAGTGGGGTTCGAGAGAACACTGAAGCTTTCTTT.

The J gene is TRBJ2-3, the V gene TRBV6-5, with a tentative D call TRBD2 (5 bases). The CDR3 has 13 amino acids. CDR1 is MNHEY and CDR2 is SVGAGI in the germline V gene. V was pared by 4 bases and J by 5 bases, with 10 bases between. DNA for the CDR3: TGTGCCAGCAGTTTGGTGGGGAGAGATACGCAGTATTTT. It is translated as CASSLVGRDTQYF.

This clone was detected only once. V usage is TRBV6-6 and J usage is TRBJ2-1; 7 nucleotides agree with TRBD2. Trimming took 0 bases from V and 5 from J; bases not matched to a gene: 4. Germline CDR1 is MNHNY and CDR2 is SVGAGI (reference sequence). This CDR3 is built from 15 residues. In DNA, the CDR3 is TGTGCCAGCAGTTACTCTGCGGGAGAGCACAATGAGCAGTTCTTC. This translates into CASSYSAGEHNEQFF.

The CDR3 coding sequence is TGTGCCAGCAGTTACTCCGGCAGCCTGATGTACGAGCAGTACTTC. Protein sequence: CASSYSGSLMYEQYF. The chain has TRBV6-5 and TRBJ2-7, with D hard to call. The V and J ends lost 0 bases and 4 bases respectively, with 13 bases between them. There are 15 residues in the CDR3. Germline V CDR1 and CDR2: MNHEY, SVGAGI.